The source of this TCR beta chain is a study of patients and donors after allogeneic stem cell transplantation. The CDR3 runs 14 residues. V was pared by 6 bases and J by 8 bases, with 13 bases of the junction left unmatched. Germline CDR1 reads SGHRS; CDR2 reads YFSETQ. There are a few counts of this clonotype. TCRdb reprocessed the RT-PCR reads via MiXCR and lists one record per CDR3 protein. Of more than 150,000 distinct CDR3 sequences listed, roughly 24% are singletons. This receptor was obtained from a human donor who was either an allogeneic HSCT recipient or a stem cell or donor lymphocyte infusion donor (not recorded which). It is not recorded whose cells these are; they may come from a transplant donor. The rearrangement joins TRBV5-1 to TRBJ1-1; 7 bases align to TRBD1. Sequencing was carried out using blood, either unsorted or a sorted T cell fraction (not recorded which). DNA for the CDR3: TGCGCCAGCACCAGGGGAACAGGGGCTGGGGAAGCTTTCTTT. It codes for CASTRGTGAGEAFF.